The sequence of this TCR beta chain was determined in a study of blood T cell repertoires in COVID-19. Study details: Spain, Italy and the United States supplied samples that represented acute and convalescent COVID-19.

CDR1 is LNHDA and CDR2 is SQIVND in the germline V gene (reference sequence). V gave up 6 bases and J gave up 4 bases, with 16 bases separating them. The CDR3 is made up of 15 amino acids. Authors' analysis steps: Cell counts per sample came from amplifying reference gene primers. Produced via immunoSEQ multiplex PCR; TCRdb's table is partial and in-frame only. Clone size and the V and J calls come from that table; the DNA yielded D and trimming. The sample contains 150,000 to 200,000 clones, approximately 83% of which appear only once. Allocation to cohorts depended on clinical history reported by the participants. Before they entered the study, exposed participants had met a COVID-19 case within 2 weeks.

The chain uses TRBV19 and TRBJ1-3, with D perhaps TRBD1 (5 bases). The sequence was obtained from a man between 65 and 79 years old who had been exposed to COVID-19. Material for sequencing was PBMCs or T cells enriched from blood (not recorded which). For the CDR3, the DNA is TGTGCCAGTAGGAGATTTTCAGGGCTCGGAAACACCATATATTTT. As protein: CASRRFSGLGNTIYF.